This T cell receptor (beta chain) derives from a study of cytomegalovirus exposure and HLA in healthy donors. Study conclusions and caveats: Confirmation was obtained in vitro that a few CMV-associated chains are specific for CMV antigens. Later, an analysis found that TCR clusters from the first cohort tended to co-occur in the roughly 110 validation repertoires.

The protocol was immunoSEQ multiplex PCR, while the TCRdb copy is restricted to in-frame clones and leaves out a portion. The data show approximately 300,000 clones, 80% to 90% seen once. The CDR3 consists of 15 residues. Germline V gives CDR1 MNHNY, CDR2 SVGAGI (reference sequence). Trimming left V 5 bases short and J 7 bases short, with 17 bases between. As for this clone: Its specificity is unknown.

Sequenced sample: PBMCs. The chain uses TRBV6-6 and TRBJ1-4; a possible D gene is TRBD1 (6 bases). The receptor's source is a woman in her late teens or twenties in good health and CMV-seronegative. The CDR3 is CASSPGTTGFEKLFF. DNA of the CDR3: TGTGCCAGCAGTCCAGGGACAACAGGGTTTGAAAAACTGTTTTTT.